These 9 T cell receptor beta chains originate from one sample sequenced in a study of blood T cell repertoires in COVID-19. Sequenced by immunoSEQ multiplex PCR; TCRdb stores in-frame clones only, minus some. Here the sample spans 46,000 or so clones, about 87% being singletons. The sequencing input was peripheral blood. These TCRs come from a man aged 50 to 60 with acute or convalescent COVID-19.

V and J are TRBV7-2 and TRBJ1-1; perhaps TRBD1 as D (6 bases). Trimming shortened V by 3 bases and J by 10 bases, and 12 bases separated the two germline ends. The germline CDR1 and CDR2 sequences are SGHTA and FQGNSA. The CDR3 loop spans 12 amino acids. CDR3 loop: CASSFEAGVAFF. CDR3 in DNA: TGTGCCAGCAGCTTTGAAGCAGGGGTAGCTTTCTTT.

The rearrangement links TRBV3-1 (or the pseudogene TRBV3-2) to TRBJ1-2; TRBD1 matches 7 bases. The CDR3 consists of 14 residues. Germline CDR1 reads LGHDT; CDR2 reads YNNKEL (reference sequence). Trimming at V came to 4 bases and at J to 8 bases, leaving 10 bases not matched to a gene. The CDR3, as DNA: TGTGCCAGCAGCCCCCGACAGGGCGCGGTCGGCTACACCTTC. Its protein is CASSPRQGAVGYTF.

The chain combines TRBV6-5 with TRBJ2-7, with 11 bases matching TRBD1. This CDR3 is 14 amino acids long. With V trimmed by 4 bases and J by 6 bases, 5 bases remained unmatched. Germline V gives CDR1 MNHEY, CDR2 SVGAGI. The CDR3 loop is CASSWDRGNGEQYF. The DNA of the CDR3 is TGTGCCAGCAGTTGGGACAGGGGGAACGGCGAGCAGTACTTC.

As DNA, the CDR3 is TGCGCCAGCAGCTTGGGACAGGGGGATACGCAGTATTTT. Protein product: CASSLGQGDTQYF. V gene TRBV5-1 combines with J gene TRBJ2-3; 8 bases fit TRBD1. J was trimmed by 6 bases and V by 0 bases; bases with no gene match: 0. Germline V gene lookup returns CDR1 SGHRS and CDR2 YFSETQ. The length of the CDR3 is 13 residues.

The V and J genes are TRBV19 and TRBJ2-1; the D is unclear. Germline V lookup: CDR1 LNHDA, CDR2 SQIVND (reference sequence). Trimming stripped 6 bases from V and 2 bases from J, with 11 bases between. The CDR3 sequence is 14 residues long. The DNA of the CDR3 is TGTGCCAGTAGCCAAAGTGGGCCCTACAATGAGCAGTTCTTC. It yields the protein CASSQSGPYNEQFF. The whole variable domain, remainder taken from reference TRBV19 and TRBJ2-1, is DGGITQSPKYLFRKEGQNVTLSCEQNLNHDAMYWYRQDPGQGLRLIYYSQIVNDFQKGDIAEGYSVSREKKESFPLTVTSAQKNPTAFYLCASSQSGPYNEQFFGPGTRLTVL.

V usage is TRBV19 and J usage is TRBJ1-2; 8 nucleotides line up with TRBD1. The CDR3 runs 14 residues. CDR1 and CDR2 from the germline V gene are LNHDA and SQIVND (reference sequence). V shed 6 bases, J shed 1 base, and the junction held 4 bases outside the gene matches. In nucleotides, the CDR3 is TGTGCCAGTAGCCAGGACAGGGATAACTATGGCTACACCTTC. Amino acids: CASSQDRDNYGYTF.

This rearrangement joins TRBV7-2 to TRBJ2-7; the D is unclear. Trimming removed 5 bases from V and 6 bases from J, with 14 bases in between. Germline V gives CDR1 SGHTA, CDR2 FQGNSA. This CDR3 spans 13 amino acids. As DNA, the CDR3 is TGTGCCAGCAGCAATCGCCTTACCAGCGAGCAGTACTTC. It codes for CASSNRLTSEQYF. The full variable domain, completed using reference TRBV7-2 and TRBJ2-7, is GAGVSQSPSNKVTEKGKDVELRCDPISGHTALYWYRQSLGQGLEFLIYFQGNSAPDKSGLPSDRFSAERTGGSVSTLTIQRTQQEDSAVYLCASSNRLTSEQYFGPGTRLTVT.

In regard to this clone: This sample also contains other DNA sequences that code for the same CDR3. The chain employs TRBV27 and TRBJ1-5, with a weak D call TRBD1 (5 bases). CDR3 length: 14 amino acids. With 2 bases removed from V and 4 bases from J, the gap between germline ends came to 9 bases. Germline V lookup: CDR1 MNHEY, CDR2 SMNVEV (reference sequence). The CDR3 reads CASSLGGVNQPQHF. The CDR3 DNA reads as TGTGCCAGCAGTTTAGGAGGGGTAAATCAGCCCCAGCATTTT.

This chain joins TRBV7-9 and TRBJ1-2, with 7 bases fitting TRBD1. Trimming cost V 1 base and J 7 bases; bases outside gene matches: 3. Germline V gives CDR1 SEHNR, CDR2 FQNEAQ (reference sequence). CDR3 length equals 13 residues. In DNA form, the CDR3 reads TGTGCCAGCAGCTTAGAGGCAGGGGGTGGCTACACCTTC. Protein product: CASSLEAGGGYTF.